Presented here are 2 T cell receptor beta chains from one specimen sequenced in a study of monozygotic twins with inflammatory bowel disease. TCRdb re-analyzed the 5' RACE reads; it lists each CDR3 protein once, without DNA. This specimen shows 200,000 to 250,000 distinct CDR3 sequences; the ten leading clones hold 7.7%. Sequenced sample: blood. Source of these receptors: a human donor with ulcerative colitis or Crohn's disease, or a healthy co-twin of an affected twin (not recorded which).

The J gene is TRBJ2-7, the V gene TRBV12-3 or TRBV12-4. The CDR3 is made up of 15 amino acids. The CDR3 reads CASSFGGGGPYEQYF.

This chain links TRBV20-1 with TRBJ2-1. The CDR3 is 14 residues long. CDR1 is DFQATT and CDR2 is SNEGSKA in the germline V gene (reference sequence). CDR3: CSATSQSSYNEQFF.